These 32 T cell receptor beta chains were all obtained from the same sample, sequenced in a study of early stage breast cancer tumors. Measured with immunoSEQ multiplex PCR; TCRdb has only the in-frame clones, and not every one. The table includes around 28,000 clones, more than 65% detected once. What was sequenced was breast tumor tissue. The receptor source for this set is a person aged 25 to 39 with breast cancer.

This clone appeared a few times. This chain uses TRBV6-5 with TRBJ1-6, with 8 bases matching TRBD1. Germline trimming cut 0 bases from V and 8 bases from J; bases unmatched to any gene: 3. The CDR3 extends over 15 amino acids. Germline CDR1 reads MNHEY; CDR2 reads SVGAGI. The CDR3 DNA follows: TGTGCCAGCAGTTACTCTCAGGGGGCGGATTCACCCCTCCACTTT. Translating it yields CASSYSQGADSPLHF.

The gene calls are TRBV19 and TRBJ2-7; weak D call: TRBD1 (5 bases). The CDR3 runs 15 residues. Trimming stripped 1 base from V and 2 bases from J, with 12 bases between. Germline assignment: CDR1 LNHDA and CDR2 SQIVND (reference sequence). CDR3 nucleotides: TGTGCCAGTAGTATAGGTGCCAGGGAAACCTACGAGCAGTACTTC. Protein: CASSIGARETYEQYF.

The chain couples TRBV19 to TRBJ2-1, with D tentatively TRBD1 or TRBD2 (5 bases each). V lost 4 bases and J 0 bases, leaving 13 bases between the germline ends. The CDR3 runs to 16 residues. The V gene's germline CDR1 is LNHDA and CDR2 SQIVND (reference sequence). In nucleotides, the CDR3 is TGTGCCAGTAGTACTCGGGGACCAAGCTCCTACAATGAGCAGTTCTTC. It codes for CASSTRGPSSYNEQFF.

CDR3 nucleotides: TGTGCCAGCAGCAAATCAAAGGGATTTCAGGGGGGGATCAATCAGCCCCAGCATTTT. This codes for CASSKSKGFQGGINQPQHF. The rearrangement joins TRBV21-1 to TRBJ1-5. TRBV21-1 is classified as a pseudogene. This CDR3 spans 19 amino acids.

This clone was seen a few times. The V call is TRBV7-7, the J call TRBJ2-5, with TRBD2 matching over 8 bases. V shed 5 bases and J 4 bases; nucleotides not matched to a gene: 15. The CDR3 extends over 17 amino acids. CDR1 is SSHAT and CDR2 is FNYEAQ in the germline V gene (reference sequence). The CDR3 here is CASSRWASTSGRETQYF. The CDR3 DNA sequence: TGTGCCAGCAGCCGCTGGGCATCTACTAGCGGAAGAGAGACCCAGTACTTC. The entire variable domain, with the rest obtained from reference TRBV7-7 and TRBJ2-5, is as follows: GAGVSQSPRYKVTKRGQDVTLRCDPISSHATLYWYQQALGQGPEFLTYFNYEAQPDKSGLPSDRFSAERPEGSISTLTIQRTEQRDSAMYRCASSRWASTSGRETQYFGPGTRLLVL.

The table lists this clone with a few counts. The J gene is TRBJ2-2, the V gene TRBV15; D gene uncertain. V gave up 5 bases and J gave up 5 bases, with 15 bases separating them. Germline V gene lookup returns CDR1 LNHNV and CDR2 YYDKDF (reference sequence). This CDR3 comprises 15 residues. CDR3 bases: TGTGCCACCAGCCCTGGGCGAGCCCCTACCGGGGAGCTGTTTTTT. This translates into CATSPGRAPTGELFF.

This chain connects TRBV5-1 to TRBJ2-2, with D tentatively TRBD1 (6 bases). From germline, CDR1 is SGHRS and CDR2 YFSETQ. Trimming cost V 2 bases and J 4 bases, with 12 bases left between them. CDR3 length: 15 amino acids. Written as DNA, the CDR3 is TGCGCCAGCAGCTTAACAGGGCTGGGCACCGGGGAGCTGTTTTTT. Encoded protein: CASSLTGLGTGELFF.

The V call is TRBV6-1, the J call TRBJ1-6, with 7 bases matching TRBD1. V trimming: 4 bases; J trimming: 7 bases; junction bases outside the gene matches: 10. Germline CDR1 MNHNS, CDR2 SASEGT. CDR3 length: 16 residues. CDR3 sequence: CASSALRTGGNSPLHF. CDR3 DNA: TGTGCCAGCAGTGCGCTCCGGACAGGTGGCAATTCACCCCTCCACTTT.

The rearrangement uses TRBV6-5 and TRBJ1-4; 10 nucleotides line up with TRBD1. The CDR3 consists of 15 residues. Germline lookup yields CDR1 MNHEY and CDR2 SVGAGI. The V and J ends lost 0 bases and 6 bases, in that order; junction bases with no gene match: 1. CDR3 bases: TGTGCCAGCAGTTACTCGACAGGGGGCTATGAAAAACTGTTTTTT. It encodes CASSYSTGGYEKLFF.

Only one count was recorded for this clone. This chain connects TRBV6-1 to TRBJ2-1, with no clear D. In germline, CDR1 is MNHNS, CDR2 SASEGT. CDR3 size: 11 residues. Trimming left V 10 bases short and J 6 bases short, with 10 bases between. The CDR3 sequence is CATYTVNEQFF. In DNA form, the CDR3 reads TGTGCCACCTATACCGTCAATGAGCAGTTCTTC.

The table lists this clone with a few counts. V is TRBV7-6 and J is TRBJ1-2, with a weak D call TRBD1 (5 bases). Looked up from germline, CDR1 is SGHVS and CDR2 is FNYEAQ. V shed 3 bases and J shed 4 bases, with 12 bases lying between them. The CDR3 length is 14 residues. The CDR3 DNA is TGTGCCAGCAGCTTGCTATCAGGGACCTATGGCTACACCTTC. This gives the protein CASSLLSGTYGYTF.

The chain joins TRBV2 to TRBJ2-5; tentatively, D is TRBD1 or TRBD2 (5 bases each). Trimming cost V 10 bases and J 5 bases, with 14 bases left between them. This CDR3 has 12 residues. Germline V gene sequence: CDR1 SNHLY, CDR2 FYNNEI. CDR3 in DNA: TGTGCCACCGAGGGGCTGACGGAGACCCAGTACTTC. Protein: CATEGLTETQYF.

The chain combines TRBV30 with TRBJ1-2; D is possibly TRBD1 (5 bases). The V end was cut by 5 bases, the J end by 0 bases, with 10 bases between. Looked up from germline, CDR1 is GTSNPN and CDR2 is SVGIG (reference sequence). The length of the CDR3 is 13 residues. CDR3 in DNA: TGTGCCTGGCAACAGGACCCTAACTATGGCTACACCTTC. It is translated as CAWQQDPNYGYTF.

This clone was counted between two and nine times. The J gene is TRBJ2-3, the V gene TRBV5-4, with 15 bases that match TRBD2. Germline assignment: CDR1 SGHNT and CDR2 YYREEE (reference sequence). The CDR3 has 17 amino acids. The trim removed 4 bases at V and 5 bases at J, leaving 8 bases unmatched. CDR3 nucleotide sequence: TGTGCCAGCAGCCCGGGACTAGCGGGAGGAGGCGGAGATACGCAGTATTTT. This sequence encodes CASSPGLAGGGGDTQYF. The full variable domain, in which reference TRBV5-4 and TRBJ2-3 provide the parts outside the CDR3, is ETGVTQSPTHLIKTRGQQVTLRCSSQSGHNTVSWYQQALGQGPQFIFQYYREEENGRGNFPPRFSGLQFPNYSSELNVNALELDDSALYLCASSPGLAGGGGDTQYFGPGTRLTVL.

The chain joins TRBV6-1 to TRBJ2-7; 8 positions match TRBD2. Losses at the gene ends were 5 bases for V and 2 bases for J; bases not matched to a gene: 8. This CDR3 region has 15 residues. CDR1 and CDR2 from the germline V gene are MNHNS and SASEGT. For the CDR3, the DNA is TGTGCCAGCAGTCAGGGACTAGTGGAGACCTACGAGCAGTACTTC. Residues: CASSQGLVETYEQYF.

This chain connects TRBV12-5 to TRBJ2-2; D call uncertain. This CDR3 spans 15 amino acids. Deletions cut 1 base from V and 2 bases from J, with 8 bases between. Germline-derived CDR1 and CDR2 are LGHNT and FRNRAP. This CDR3 reads CASGLGQTNTGELFF. DNA of the CDR3: TGTGCTAGTGGTTTGGGTCAGACTAACACCGGGGAGCTGTTTTTT.

V usage is TRBV5-1 and J usage is TRBJ2-1, with TRBD1 identical over 10 bases. Germline loops: CDR1 SGHRS, CDR2 YFSETQ. Trimming took 4 bases from V and 2 from J; bases not matched to a gene: 3. The CDR3 is made up of 15 amino acids. The CDR3 sequence is CASSLGQGAYNEQFF. CDR3 in DNA: TGCGCCAGCAGCCTAGGACAGGGGGCCTACAATGAGCAGTTCTTC.

This chain uses TRBV5-4 with TRBJ2-7, with 9 bases that match TRBD2. V was clipped by 4 bases and J by 0 bases; unmatched bases: 17. The CDR3 length is 19 residues. Germline V gives CDR1 SGHNT, CDR2 YYREEE (reference sequence). The DNA for the CDR3 is TGTGCCAGCAGCCCTGGTGGTGGGTACACGCGGGAGGGCTCCTACGAGCAGTACTTC. It codes for CASSPGGGYTREGSYEQYF.

The rearrangement uses TRBV5-4 and TRBJ1-5, with TRBD1 matching over 8 bases. Germline CDR1 reads SGHNT; CDR2 reads YYREEE (reference sequence). The CDR3 is 16 amino acids. V shed 0 bases, J shed 0 bases, and the junction held 2 bases outside the gene matches. In nucleotides, the CDR3 is TGTGCCAGCAGCTTGGGACAGGGGCGTAGCAATCAGCCCCAGCATTTT. Translation: CASSLGQGRSNQPQHF.

The chain joins TRBV4-2 to TRBJ2-1, with TRBD2 matching 7 bases. Unmatched junction bases numbered 5, after V lost 1 base and J lost 5 bases. The germline CDR1 and CDR2 sequences are LGHNA and YNFKEQ. CDR3 length: 15 residues. CDR3 DNA sequence: TGTGCCAGCAGCCAAGGGACTAGTCTTGACAATGAGCAGTTCTTC. It yields the protein CASSQGTSLDNEQFF.

This chain uses TRBV4-1 with TRBJ2-3, with a weak D call TRBD1 (5 bases). V gave up 1 base and J gave up 2 bases, with 19 bases separating them. Germline V CDR1 and CDR2: MGHRA, YSYEKL. The CDR3 contains 18 residues. CDR3 bases: TGCGCCAGCAGCCAAGCGACCCGGACATATACGCTCACAGATACGCAGTATTTT. Translation: CASSQATRTYTLTDTQYF.

The chain has TRBV6-5 and TRBJ1-6; the D is unclear. This CDR3 has 14 residues. Germline CDR1 and CDR2: MNHEY and SVGAGI. V was clipped by 4 bases and J by 5 bases, with 9 bases between them. CDR3 protein: CASSLRADNSPLHF. CDR3 bases: TGTGCCAGCAGTTTGAGGGCTGATAATTCACCCCTCCACTTT.

The V call is TRBV9, the J call TRBJ1-4, with D possibly matching TRBD1 (6 bases). The germline gives CDR1 SGDLS, CDR2 YYNGEE. The CDR3 is made up of 15 amino acids. Trimming shortened V by 4 bases and J by 8 bases, and 18 bases separated the two germline ends. The CDR3 DNA reads TGTGCCAGCAGCCCCTTTTCGATCGGGGGCGAAAAACTGTTTTTT. It specifies CASSPFSIGGEKLFF.

This sequence joins TRBV5-1 and TRBJ2-7, with 7 bases identical to TRBD2. Losses at the gene ends were 3 bases for V and 1 base for J; bases not matched to a gene: 1. This CDR3 is 13 amino acids long. Germline V lookup: CDR1 SGHRS, CDR2 YFSETQ. The CDR3 protein is CASSWGGSYEQYF. The CDR3 region has the DNA TGCGCCAGCAGCTGGGGGGGGTCCTACGAGCAGTACTTC.

The chain links TRBV7-2 to TRBJ2-7; TRBD2 matches at 8 bases. Losses at the gene ends were 4 bases for V and 1 base for J; bases not matched to a gene: 6. The CDR3 is made up of 15 amino acids. Germline CDR1 reads SGHTA; CDR2 reads FQGNSA. The CDR3 loop reads CASSSEAGASYEQYF. In nucleotides, the CDR3 is TGTGCCAGCAGCTCTGAAGCGGGAGCGTCCTACGAGCAGTACTTC.

The J gene is TRBJ1-2, the V gene TRBV7-9, with D possibly matching TRBD1 (6 bases). In germline, CDR1 is SEHNR, CDR2 FQNEAQ (reference sequence). V was shortened by 1 base and J by 5 bases, with 17 bases between the two germline ends. The CDR3 runs to 16 residues. The CDR3 sequence is CASSLVGANREYGYTF. CDR3 in DNA: TGTGCCAGCAGCTTAGTAGGGGCGAACAGGGAGTATGGCTACACCTTC.

Regarding this clone: Different DNA sequences within this sample yield the same CDR3. The chain recombines TRBV11-1 with TRBJ1-1; no clear D. The CDR3 spans 13 residues. V lost 0 bases to trimming and J lost 0 bases, with 2 bases between them. The V gene's germline CDR1 is SGHAT and CDR2 FQDESV (reference sequence). As DNA, the CDR3 is TGTGCCAGCAGCTTAGCGCTGAACACTGAAGCTTTCTTT. Protein: CASSLALNTEAFF.

The genes are TRBV4-1 and TRBJ2-2; 11 nucleotides agree with TRBD2. CDR1 MGHRA and CDR2 YSYEKL come from the germline V gene. Trimming removed 5 bases from V and 9 bases from J; junction bases left unmatched: 11. The CDR3 consists of 16 residues. Here the CDR3 DNA reads TGCGCCAGCAGCGATTTTCGTAGCGGGAGGGCCTGGGAGCTGTTTTTT. It translates to CASSDFRSGRAWELFF.

The chain carries TRBV12-5 and TRBJ2-1; D tentatively fits TRBD1 or TRBD2 (5 bases each). Trimming shortened V by 2 bases and J by 3 bases, and 14 bases separated the two germline ends. The CDR3 length is 16 residues. The germline V gene has CDR1 LGHNT and CDR2 FRNRAP. CDR3 sequence: CASGLLRGIFYNEQFF. Written as DNA, the CDR3 is TGTGCTAGTGGTTTGCTCCGGGGCATATTCTACAATGAGCAGTTCTTC.

The V and J genes are TRBV6-6 and TRBJ1-4, with TRBD1 as a possible D gene (5 bases). V dropped 7 bases and J dropped 3 bases, with 12 bases sitting between them. In germline, CDR1 is MNHNY, CDR2 SVGAGI (reference sequence). This CDR3 has 14 residues. The CDR3 loop is CASTHAGSNEKLFF. CDR3 DNA sequence: TGTGCCAGCACCCACGCAGGGTCTAATGAAAAACTGTTTTTT.

This chain links TRBV7-8 with TRBJ2-3; D remains ambiguous. CDR1 and CDR2 (germline): SGHVS, FQNEAQ. The CDR3 extends over 17 amino acids. V lost 2 bases, J lost 4 bases, and 19 bases lay in between. The CDR3 DNA reads as TGTGCCAGCAGCTTAACCCGTCATGAATTGGTCTCAGATACGCAGTATTTT. It yields the protein CASSLTRHELVSDTQYF.

This chain connects TRBV6-1 to TRBJ1-2, with no clear D. Germline-derived CDR1 and CDR2 are MNHNS and SASEGT. CDR3 length equals 13 residues. The V gene lost 6 bases and the J gene lost 1 base, with 9 bases spanning the gap. The DNA of the CDR3 is TGTGCCAGCAGGCAGTCCGATAACTATGGCTACACCTTC. Its translation: CASRQSDNYGYTF.